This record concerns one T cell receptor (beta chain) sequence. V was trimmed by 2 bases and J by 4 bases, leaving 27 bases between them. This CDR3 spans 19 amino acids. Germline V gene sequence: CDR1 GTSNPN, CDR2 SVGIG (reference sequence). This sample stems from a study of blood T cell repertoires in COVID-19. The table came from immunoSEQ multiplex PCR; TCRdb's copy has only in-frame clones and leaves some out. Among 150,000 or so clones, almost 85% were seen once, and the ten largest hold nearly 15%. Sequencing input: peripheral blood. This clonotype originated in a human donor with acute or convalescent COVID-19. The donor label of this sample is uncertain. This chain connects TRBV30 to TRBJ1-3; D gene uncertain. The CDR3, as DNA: TGTGCCTGGAGTCGCCGGAAGGAGGGAAAAAGTTTCTGGGGAAACACCATATATTTT. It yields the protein CAWSRRKEGKSFWGNTIYF.